A selection of T cell receptor beta chains follows, all from one sample in a study of blood T cell repertoires in COVID-19. The data were produced by immunoSEQ multiplex PCR, yet TCRdb's version contains in-frame clones alone and is incomplete. This sample has approximately 200,000 clones, with about 91% found just once. Sequenced material: peripheral blood. The receptors come from a woman aged 30 to 39 with acute or convalescent COVID-19. Both conserved end residues are part of each CDR3. Each record gives: D gene, clone size, V gene, J gene, CDR3 DNA, CDR3 protein. D genes are given only for firm matches. The listing skips clone size in some rows; elsewhere it reads once, few, many or a size class.

NA	NA	TRBV6-5	TRBJ1-2	TGTGCCAGCAGTACCAACAGCTATGGCTACACCTTC	CASSTNSYGYTF
NA	NA	TRBV28	TRBJ2-7	TGTGCCAGCAGTTTAAGCCACGAGCAGTACTTC	CASSLSHEQYF
NA	NA	TRBV5-1	TRBJ2-1	TGCGCCAGCAGCTTGACTAGCTCTGACCTTGAGCAGTTCTTC	CASSLTSSDLEQFF
NA	NA	TRBV10-3	TRBJ2-1	TGTGCCATCAGTGATTTTGGCGGGGCTAGCAATGAGCAGTTCTTC	CAISDFGGASNEQFF
TRBD1	NA	TRBV18	TRBJ1-5	TGTGCCAGCTCACACTCGACAGGGGGACGGCAGCCCCAGCATTTT	CASSHSTGGRQPQHF
NA	once	TRBV12-3/TRBV12-4	TRBJ1-1	TGTGCCAGCAGTTTCGCTAATAATGAAGCTTTCTTT	CASSFANNEAFF
TRBD1	NA	TRBV10-3	TRBJ1-6	TGTGCCGTAGGACAGGAGACGCGAAATTCACCCCTCCACTTT	CAVGQETRNSPLHF
NA	once	TRBV11-2	TRBJ2-7	TGTGCCAGCAGCTTACGGGATACCTACGAGCAGTACTTC	CASSLRDTYEQYF
NA	NA	TRBV6-5	TRBJ2-7	TGTGCCAGCATTCATGTTAGGACTTCGACCTACGAGCAGTACTTC	CASIHVRTSTYEQYF
NA	NA	TRBV30	TRBJ2-2	TGTGCCTGGATGCGGACCGGGGAGCTGTTTTTT	CAWMRTGELFF
NA	NA	TRBV11-2	TRBJ2-1	TGTGCCAGCAGCACCACAGGGTTCGAGCAGTTCTTC	CASSTTGFEQFF
TRBD1	NA	TRBV29-1	TRBJ1-2	TGCAGCGTCTACAGGGGCGACTATGGCTACACCTTC	CSVYRGDYGYTF
NA	NA	TRBV2	TRBJ2-1	TGTGCCAGCAAAGGGACTGGTGGCAATGAGCAGTTCTTC	CASKGTGGNEQFF
NA	NA	TRBV5-1	TRBJ1-6	TGCGCCAGCAGCTTGGTTGGGAGTTCACCCCTCCACTTT	CASSLVGSSPLHF
TRBD2	NA	TRBV7-2	TRBJ2-7	TGTGCCAGCAGCTTAGCCGTACTAGCGGCATCCTACGAGCAGTACTTC	CASSLAVLAASYEQYF
NA	NA	TRBV15	TRBJ1-5	TGTGCCACCAGCAGAGATCGTGGGAGAAGCAATCAGCCCCAGCATTTT	CATSRDRGRSNQPQHF
TRBD2	NA	TRBV18	TRBJ2-1	TGTGCCAGCTCACCGGTAGCGGGAGGGCCGGGGGCTGAGCAGTTCTTC	CASSPVAGGPGAEQFF
TRBD2	once	TRBV5-1	TRBJ2-2	TGCGCCAGCAGCTTGGGATGGACTAGCGGGAGTGACACCGGGGAGCTGTTTTTT	CASSLGWTSGSDTGELFF
NA	NA	TRBV27	TRBJ1-1	TGTGCCAGCATAGGGGTGAACACTGAAGCTTTCTTT	CASIGVNTEAFF
NA	NA	TRBV7-7	TRBJ2-2	TGTGCTAGCAGCTTATATCCGGGGGTCAACACCGGGGAGCTGTTTTTT	CASSLYPGVNTGELFF
TRBD1	NA	TRBV23-1	TRBJ1-3	TGCGCCAGCAGGGACAGGCCTATGTTGGGCGATTCTGGAAACACCATATATTTT	CASRDRPMLGDSGNTIYF
TRBD1	NA	TRBV6-2/TRBV6-3	TRBJ2-5	TGTGCCAGCAGCCCGGGACAGGGGCAGACCCAGTACTTC	CASSPGQGQTQYF
NA	NA	TRBV25-1	TRBJ1-4	TGTGCCAGCAGTGAATACCAGGGGTTTGAAAAACTGTTTTTT	CASSEYQGFEKLFF
NA	NA	TRBV6-4	TRBJ1-5	TGTGCCAGCAGTGTTCAGTTAAATCAGCCCCAGCATTTT	CASSVQLNQPQHF
NA	NA	TRBV2	TRBJ2-1	TGTGCCATCAGGTCTAGAATGAATGAGCAGTTCTTC	CAIRSRMNEQFF
NA	NA	TRBV6-5	TRBJ1-2	TGTGCCAGCAGTTCACACCCAGGGTATGGCTACACCTTC	CASSSHPGYGYTF
TRBD2	NA	TRBV19	TRBJ2-1	TGTGCCAGTAAGAACTATGGGGGAGGGGACAATGAGCAGTTCTTC	CASKNYGGGDNEQFF
NA	once	TRBV29-1	TRBJ1-1	TGCAGCGTTGAAGGGCAATACACTGAAGCTTTCTTT	CSVEGQYTEAFF
NA	NA	TRBV28	TRBJ2-7	TGTGCCAGCAGCCTTACTAGATTCGAGCAGTACTTC	CASSLTRFEQYF
TRBD2	once	TRBV4-2	TRBJ2-1	TGTGCCAGCAGCAAGAGTTACACAAGTCTAGCGGGCCTCTACAATGAGCAGTTCTTC	CASSKSYTSLAGLYNEQFF
NA	NA	TRBV9	TRBJ1-1	TGTGCCAGCAGCGTATCATCCACACAGATGAACACTGAAGCTTTCTTT	CASSVSSTQMNTEAFF
NA	NA	TRBV5-4	TRBJ2-1	TGTGCCAGCAGCTTGGCTTCAAAGAGCTCCTACAATGAGCAGTTCTTC	CASSLASKSSYNEQFF
NA	NA	TRBV5-1	TRBJ1-2	TGCGCCAGCAGCCCCCCGGGGGAGGCGGGCTACACCTTC	CASSPPGEAGYTF
NA	NA	TRBV6-6	TRBJ2-1	TGTGCCAGCAGTTACTACGGGCGGGCCTGGAATGAGCAGTTCTTC	CASSYYGRAWNEQFF
NA	few	TRBV24-1	TRBJ2-1	TGTGCCACCAGGGCTAGAAGTTACAATGAGCAGTTCTTC	CATRARSYNEQFF
NA	NA	TRBV5-1	TRBJ1-1	TGCGCCAGCAATCGTGAGGGTTCGGTCCGGAACACTGAAGCTTTCTTT	CASNREGSVRNTEAFF
NA	NA	TRBV9	TRBJ2-3	TGTGCCAGCAGCTCCGGGGGTTCTTCGGGTCCAGATACGCAGTATTTT	CASSSGGSSGPDTQYF
NA	once	TRBV27	TRBJ2-4	TGTGCCAGCAGCCGGGGACACGCCAAAAACATTCAGTACTTC	CASSRGHAKNIQYF
NA	NA	TRBV25-1	TRBJ1-4	TGTGCCAGCAGTGAATCCGGCGTTTTAGGGAGTGAAAAACTGTTTTTT	CASSESGVLGSEKLFF
TRBD1	once	TRBV27	TRBJ1-5	TGTGCCAGCAGTTTATCTAAGACAGGGAACCAGCCCCAGCATTTT	CASSLSKTGNQPQHF
NA	NA	TRBV28	TRBJ1-1	TGTGCCAGCAGTTTAACAGTAAGCACTGAAGCTTTCTTT	CASSLTVSTEAFF
NA	NA	TRBV7-2	TRBJ2-2	TGTGCCAGCAGCTTAGCTACCGGGACCGGGGAGCTGTTTTTT	CASSLATGTGELFF
NA	NA	TRBV2	TRBJ1-5	TGTGCCAGCAGTGATAGAAATCAGCCCCAGCATTTT	CASSDRNQPQHF
NA	NA	TRBV5-1	TRBJ1-3	TGCGCCAGCAGCTCGATGGGCTTCGGAAACACCATATATTTT	CASSSMGFGNTIYF
TRBD2	NA	TRBV9	TRBJ2-3	TGTGCCAGCAGCGTAGCGGCTAGCGGCCTAGATACGCAGTATTTT	CASSVAASGLDTQYF
NA	NA	TRBV7-9	TRBJ2-3	TGTGCCAGCAACTCGTTCGGTGGAGATACGCAGTATTTT	CASNSFGGDTQYF